This passage covers 22 T cell receptor beta chains from one sample sequenced in a study of cytomegalovirus exposure and HLA in healthy donors. The PCR used 60 Vbeta and 13 Jbeta primers. Libraries were prepared by immunoSEQ multiplex PCR; TCRdb keeps only in-frame clonotypes and omits some of them. Of 200,000 to 250,000 clones in the sample, about 75% were seen once. Sequences were obtained from PBMCs. These receptors were taken from a woman between 25 and 40 years old in good health and CMV-seronegative.

This clone was detected a few times. The rearrangement links TRBV5-1 to TRBJ2-3; a weak D match, TRBD1 (6 bases). Germline loops: CDR1 SGHRS, CDR2 YFSETQ. V was clipped by 4 bases and J by 4 bases, with 22 bases between them. This CDR3 contains 17 residues. Here the CDR3 reads CASSRSETVTGADTQYF. The CDR3, as DNA: TGCGCCAGCAGCCGAAGCGAAACCGTGACAGGAGCAGATACGCAGTATTTT.

The genes are TRBV7-2 and TRBJ2-2; 9 nucleotides match TRBD2. With 5 bases clipped from V and 3 bases from J, the junction kept 7 bases outside the gene matches. Germline V gene data show CDR1 as SGHTA and CDR2 as FQGNSA. This CDR3 has 16 amino acids. The CDR3 spells CASSPAGGVDTGELFF. In DNA, the CDR3 is TGTGCCAGCAGCCCCGCGGGGGGGGTGGACACCGGGGAGCTGTTTTTT.

This chain connects TRBV15 to TRBJ1-1; 8 nucleotides agree with TRBD1. V dropped 1 base and J dropped 4; count of bases not matched to a gene: 2. The CDR3 is 14 residues long. The germline V gene has CDR1 LNHNV and CDR2 YYDKDF (reference sequence). The chain's CDR3 is CATSRGTGITEAFF. CDR3 in DNA: TGTGCCACCAGCAGAGGGACAGGGATCACTGAAGCTTTCTTT. The full variable domain, with the rest looked up from reference TRBV15 and TRBJ1-1, is DAMVIQNPRYQVTQFGKPVTLSCSQTLNHNVMYWYQQKSSQAPKLLFHYYDKDFNNEADTPDNFQSRRPNTSFCFLDIRSPGLGDTAMYLCATSRGTGITEAFFGQGTRLTVV.

This clone showed up just a few times. This chain uses TRBV14 with TRBJ1-1; D not certain. This CDR3 region has 13 residues. Trimming shortened V by 2 bases and J by 4 bases, and 8 bases separated the two germline ends. CDR1 SGHDN and CDR2 FVKESK come from the germline V gene. DNA for the CDR3: TGTGCCAGCAGCCAAAGATTCAGCACTGAAGCTTTCTTT. It specifies CASSQRFSTEAFF.

This sequence joins TRBV27 and TRBJ2-2; a weak D match, TRBD2 (5 bases). V was shortened by 10 bases and J by 1 base, with 13 bases between the two germline ends. Germline lookup yields CDR1 MNHEY and CDR2 SMNVEV (reference sequence). This CDR3 contains 14 residues. The CDR3 nucleotides are TGTGCCACCGGGGTGGAAGGGAACACCGGGGAGCTGTTTTTT. Amino acids: CATGVEGNTGELFF.

This clone has only one observation. This chain links TRBV11-3 with TRBJ1-1; D gene uncertain. CDR1 and CDR2 (germline): SGHNT, YENEEA. Trimming took 1 base from V and 3 from J, leaving 9 bases between them. The CDR3 totals 14 residues. CDR3 residues: CASSLGWGDTEAFF. The DNA of the CDR3 is TGTGCCAGCAGCTTAGGGTGGGGAGACACTGAAGCTTTCTTT.

A note on this clone: A junction boundary mismatches the germline segment, possibly from a read error. The chain employs TRBV19 and TRBJ2-1; 9 bases agree with TRBD2. Germline loops: CDR1 LNHDA, CDR2 SQIVND (reference sequence). CDR3 length: 17 amino acids. CDR3 protein: CVSSPGTSRTYNERQFF. CDR3 nucleotides: TGTGTCAGTAGTCCTGGGACTAGCAGAACCTACAATGAGAGGCAGTTCTTC.

This clone is a singleton in its sample. The chain joins TRBV5-6 to TRBJ1-4; D not certain. The V gene lost 2 bases and the J gene lost 0 bases, with 5 bases spanning the gap. CDR3 length equals 14 residues. Germline V CDR1 and CDR2: SGHDT, YYEEEE. The DNA for the CDR3 is TGTGCCAGCAGCTTCTCAGCAACTAATGAAAAACTGTTTTTT. This gives the protein CASSFSATNEKLFF.

This sequence joins TRBV25-1 and TRBJ2-1; D is undetermined. The CDR3 extends over 14 amino acids. The germline V and J ends were trimmed by 2 bases and 0 bases, with 5 bases remaining between them. The germline gives CDR1 MGHDK, CDR2 SYGVNS. CDR3 sequence: CASSETGSYNEQFF. In DNA form, the CDR3 reads TGTGCCAGCAGTGAAACTGGCTCCTACAATGAGCAGTTCTTC.

The chain employs TRBV18 and TRBJ2-4; the match to TRBD1 covers 7 bases. Germline CDR1 and CDR2: KGHSH and LQKENI. The CDR3 sequence is 17 residues long. The trim removed 5 bases at V and 3 bases at J, leaving 13 bases unmatched. CDR3 in amino acids: CASSTPGTVKGKNIQYF. The DNA for the CDR3 is TGTGCCAGCTCAACCCCCGGGACAGTCAAGGGCAAAAACATTCAGTACTTC.

V and J are TRBV6-5 and TRBJ1-1; 7 nucleotides line up with TRBD1. Germline lookup yields CDR1 MNHEY and CDR2 SVGAGI. The length of the CDR3 is 14 residues. Trimming at V came to 4 bases and at J to 2 bases, leaving 4 bases not matched to a gene. CDR3 region: CASSSGQANTEAFF. CDR3 coding DNA: TGTGCCAGCAGTTCCGGACAGGCTAACACTGAAGCTTTCTTT.

This clone was counted only a few times. This chain's CDR3 is CASSQEGRRQYF. For the CDR3, the DNA is TGTGCCAGCAGCCAAGAGGGGCGCAGGCAGTACTTC. The V call is TRBV14, the J call TRBJ2-7, with D possibly TRBD1 on 5 matching bases. The length of the CDR3 is 12 residues. Germline-derived CDR1 and CDR2 are SGHDN and FVKESK. V was trimmed by 0 bases and J by 9 bases, leaving 9 bases between them.

The table lists this clone with a few counts. The V call is TRBV29-1, the J call TRBJ1-1; TRBD1 agrees at 9 bases. Germline assignment: CDR1 SQVTM and CDR2 ANQGSEA. Unmatched junction bases numbered 7, after V lost 6 bases and J lost 5 bases. The length of the CDR3 is 13 residues. CDR3 in DNA: TGCAGCGTCACAGGGGGCGGAGGGACTGAAGCTTTCTTT. Translating it yields CSVTGGGGTEAFF. Supplemented by reference TRBV29-1 and TRBJ1-1, the full variable domain reads SAVISQKPSRDICQRGTSLTIQCQVDSQVTMMFWYRQQPGQSLTLIATANQGSEATYESGFVIDKFPISRPNLTFSTLTVSNMSPEDSSIYLCSVTGGGGTEAFFGQGTRLTVV.

This clone came up many times. The J gene is TRBJ1-3, the V gene TRBV6-6; D not certain. The CDR3 is 14 residues long. Between the trimmed V and J ends, which lost 5 bases and 2 bases, there was a span of 10 bases. Per germline, CDR1 MNHNY and CDR2 SVGAGI (reference sequence). The CDR3 region has the DNA TGTGCCAGCAGTCCCCGTGGAGCTGGAAACACCATATATTTT. This encodes CASSPRGAGNTIYF.

This chain's CDR3 is CASSSSGYTEAFF. In nucleotides, the CDR3 is TGTGCCAGCAGTTCCTCAGGGTACACTGAAGCTTTCTTT. The V call is TRBV6-1, the J call TRBJ1-1; possibly TRBD1 for D (5 bases). CDR3 length: 13 amino acids. Germline V gives CDR1 MNHNS, CDR2 SASEGT. V lost 5 bases to trimming and J lost 3 bases, with 10 bases between them.

V gene TRBV9 combines with J gene TRBJ2-3, with TRBD1 matching 7 bases. In germline, CDR1 is SGDLS, CDR2 YYNGEE. This CDR3 is 14 amino acids long. With V trimmed by 3 bases and J by 2 bases, 3 bases remained unmatched. The CDR3 sequence: CASSAGTATDTQYF. Written as DNA, the CDR3 is TGTGCCAGCAGCGCGGGGACAGCCACAGATACGCAGTATTTT.

This sequence joins TRBV5-1 and TRBJ1-1; D unresolved. In germline, CDR1 is SGHRS, CDR2 YFSETQ. Trimming left V 2 bases short and J 5 bases short, with 16 bases between. This CDR3 spans 15 amino acids. The DNA of the CDR3 is TGCGCCAGCAGCTTAGACGGGTCTGCGGAAACTGAAGCTTTCTTT. Amino acids: CASSLDGSAETEAFF.

The chain is built from TRBV11-3 and TRBJ2-3; 7 nucleotides align to TRBD1. The CDR3 has 17 amino acids. The germline gives CDR1 SGHNT, CDR2 YENEEA. V lost 3 bases to trimming and J lost 8 bases; unmatched junction nucleotides: 17. The DNA of the CDR3 is TGTGCCAGCAGCTTGGAAGGGACAGTCGCCACACACGGTACGCAGTATTTT. It translates to CASSLEGTVATHGTQYF. Based on the CDR3 plus reference TRBV11-3 and TRBJ2-3, the full variable domain is EAGVVQSPRYKIIEKKQPVAFWCNPISGHNTLYWYLQNLGQGPELLIRYENEEAVDDSQLPKDRFSAERLKGVDSTLKIQPAELGDSAVYLCASSLEGTVATHGTQYFGPGTRLTVL.

The chain recombines TRBV19 with TRBJ1-3; D is undetermined. V lost 5 bases to trimming and J lost 0 bases, with 8 bases between them. This CDR3 region has 14 residues. CDR1 and CDR2 (germline): LNHDA, SQIVND (reference sequence). The CDR3 spells CASSRASSGNTIYF. The CDR3, as DNA: TGTGCCAGTAGTCGAGCGAGCTCTGGAAACACCATATATTTT.

The chain has TRBV6-6 and TRBJ2-1; TRBD2 might be the D (6 bases). Trimming left V 7 bases short and J 9 bases short, with 10 bases between. The CDR3 runs to 11 residues. Germline lookup yields CDR1 MNHNY and CDR2 SVGAGI (reference sequence). The CDR3 loop reads CASTGTVEQFF. DNA for the CDR3: TGTGCCAGCACCGGGACTGTTGAGCAGTTCTTC.

This clone turned up a few times. The chain couples TRBV6-5 to TRBJ2-1; 10 bases line up with TRBD1. Germline assignment: CDR1 MNHEY and CDR2 SVGAGI. CDR3 length: 14 amino acids. V lost 6 bases, J lost 7 bases, and 6 bases stayed unmatched. The DNA for the CDR3 is TGTGCCAGCAGCCCGGGACAGGGGAGGAATGAGCAGTTCTTC. Protein: CASSPGQGRNEQFF.

The J gene is TRBJ2-5, the V gene TRBV7-8; 8 positions agree with TRBD1. Looked up from germline, CDR1 is SGHVS and CDR2 is FQNEAQ. The length of the CDR3 is 15 residues. The trim removed 3 bases at V and 4 bases at J, leaving 7 bases unmatched. The CDR3 nucleotides read TGTGCCAGCAGCTTGAGGACAGGGCGGGGAGAGACCCAGTACTTC. This codes for CASSLRTGRGETQYF. The whole variable domain, remainder taken from reference TRBV7-8 and TRBJ2-5, is GAGVSQSPRYKVAKRGQDVALRCDPISGHVSLFWYQQALGQGPEFLTYFQNEAQLDKSGLPSDRFFAERPEGSVSTLKIQRTQQEDSAVYLCASSLRTGRGETQYFGPGTRLLVL.